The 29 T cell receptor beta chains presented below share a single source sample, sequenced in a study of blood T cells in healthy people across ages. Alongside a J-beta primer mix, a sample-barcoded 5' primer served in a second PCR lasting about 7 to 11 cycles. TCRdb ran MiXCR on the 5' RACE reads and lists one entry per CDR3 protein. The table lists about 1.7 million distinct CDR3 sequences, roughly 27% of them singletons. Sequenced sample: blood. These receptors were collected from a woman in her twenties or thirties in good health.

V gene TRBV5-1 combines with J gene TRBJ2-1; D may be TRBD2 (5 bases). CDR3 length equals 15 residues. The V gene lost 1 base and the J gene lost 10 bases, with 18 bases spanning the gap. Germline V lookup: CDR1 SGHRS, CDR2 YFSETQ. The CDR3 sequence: CASSLSGGPEGEQFF. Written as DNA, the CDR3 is TGCGCCAGCAGCTTGAGTGGAGGCCCCGAGGGCGAGCAGTTCTTC.

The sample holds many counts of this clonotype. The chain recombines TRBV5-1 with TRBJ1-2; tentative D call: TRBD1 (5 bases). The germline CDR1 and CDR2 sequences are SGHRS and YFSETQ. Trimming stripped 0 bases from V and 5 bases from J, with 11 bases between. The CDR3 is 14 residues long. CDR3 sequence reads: CASSLDVQGYGYTF. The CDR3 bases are TGCGCCAGCAGCTTGGATGTGCAGGGATATGGCTACACCTTC.

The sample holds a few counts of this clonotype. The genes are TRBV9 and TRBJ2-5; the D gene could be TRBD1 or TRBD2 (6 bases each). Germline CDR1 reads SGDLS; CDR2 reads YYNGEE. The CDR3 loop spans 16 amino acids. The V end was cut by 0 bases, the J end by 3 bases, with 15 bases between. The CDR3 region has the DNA TGTGCCAGCAGCGTAGGCCTAGCAAGGGGGGAAGAGACCCAGTACTTC. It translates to CASSVGLARGEETQYF.

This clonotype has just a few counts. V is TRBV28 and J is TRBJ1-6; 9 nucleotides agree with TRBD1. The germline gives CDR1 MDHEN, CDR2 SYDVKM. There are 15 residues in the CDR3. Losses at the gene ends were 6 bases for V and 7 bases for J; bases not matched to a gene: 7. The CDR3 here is CASSTPGQGNSPLHF. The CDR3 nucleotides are TGTGCCAGCAGCACACCGGGACAGGGAAATTCACCCCTCCACTTT.

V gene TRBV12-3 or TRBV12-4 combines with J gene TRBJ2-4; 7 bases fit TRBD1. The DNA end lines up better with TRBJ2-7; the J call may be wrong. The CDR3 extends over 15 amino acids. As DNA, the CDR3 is TGTGCCAGCAGTCTCCTTTGGACAGGCTCCTACGAGCAGTACTTC. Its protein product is CASSLLWTGSYEQYF.

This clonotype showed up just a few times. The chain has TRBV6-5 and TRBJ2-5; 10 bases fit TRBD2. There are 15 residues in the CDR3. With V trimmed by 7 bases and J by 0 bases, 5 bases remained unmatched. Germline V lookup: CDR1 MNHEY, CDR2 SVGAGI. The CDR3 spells CASKASGRDQETQYF. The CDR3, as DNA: TGTGCCAGCAAAGCTAGCGGGAGAGACCAAGAGACCCAGTACTTC.

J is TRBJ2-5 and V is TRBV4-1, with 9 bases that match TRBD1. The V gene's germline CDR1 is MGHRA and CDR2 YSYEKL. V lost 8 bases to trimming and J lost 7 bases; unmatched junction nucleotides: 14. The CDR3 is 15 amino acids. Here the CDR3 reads CASASGQGNRGTQYF. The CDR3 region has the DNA TGCGCCAGCGCCTCGGGACAGGGCAACCGGGGGACCCAGTACTTC.

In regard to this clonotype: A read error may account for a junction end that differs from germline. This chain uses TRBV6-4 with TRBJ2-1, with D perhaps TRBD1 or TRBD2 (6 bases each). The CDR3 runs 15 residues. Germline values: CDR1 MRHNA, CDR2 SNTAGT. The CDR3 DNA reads TGTGCCAGCAGGCTTACGGGGGCGTTAGGCAATGAGCGGTTCTTC. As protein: CASRLTGALGNERFF.

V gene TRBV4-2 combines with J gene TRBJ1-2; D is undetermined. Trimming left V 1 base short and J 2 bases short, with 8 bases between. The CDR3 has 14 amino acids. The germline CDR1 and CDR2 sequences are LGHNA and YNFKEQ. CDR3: CASSQAGVNYGYTF. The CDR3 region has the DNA TGTGCCAGCAGCCAAGCCGGGGTGAACTATGGCTACACCTTC.

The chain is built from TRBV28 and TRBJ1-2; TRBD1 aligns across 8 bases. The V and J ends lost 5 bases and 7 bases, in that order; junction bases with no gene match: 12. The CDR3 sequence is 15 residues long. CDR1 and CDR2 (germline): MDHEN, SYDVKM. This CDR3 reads CASSPWAGGYSGYTF. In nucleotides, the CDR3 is TGTGCCAGCAGTCCGTGGGCAGGGGGCTATAGTGGCTACACCTTC.

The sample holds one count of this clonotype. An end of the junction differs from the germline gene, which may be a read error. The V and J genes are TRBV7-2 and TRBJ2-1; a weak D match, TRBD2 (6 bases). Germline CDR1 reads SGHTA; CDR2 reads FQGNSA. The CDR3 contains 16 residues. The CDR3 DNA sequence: TGTGCCAGCAGCTCCCCAGCGGGTTCCTCCTACAATGATCAGTTCTTC. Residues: CASSSPAGSSYNDQFF.

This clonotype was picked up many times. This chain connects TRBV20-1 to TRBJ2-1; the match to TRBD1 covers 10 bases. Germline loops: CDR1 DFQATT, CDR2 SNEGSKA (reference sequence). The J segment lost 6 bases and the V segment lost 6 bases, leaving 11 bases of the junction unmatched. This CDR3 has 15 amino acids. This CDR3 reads CSASDRGSRGNEQFF. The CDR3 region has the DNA TGCAGTGCATCGGACAGGGGGAGCCGAGGCAATGAGCAGTTCTTC.

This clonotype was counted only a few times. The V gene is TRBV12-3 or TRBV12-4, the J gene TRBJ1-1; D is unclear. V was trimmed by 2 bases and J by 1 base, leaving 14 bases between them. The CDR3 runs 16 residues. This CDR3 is CASSLSRVVGNTEAFF. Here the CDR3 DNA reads TGTGCCAGCAGTTTAAGTCGCGTAGTTGGGAACACTGAAGCTTTCTTT.

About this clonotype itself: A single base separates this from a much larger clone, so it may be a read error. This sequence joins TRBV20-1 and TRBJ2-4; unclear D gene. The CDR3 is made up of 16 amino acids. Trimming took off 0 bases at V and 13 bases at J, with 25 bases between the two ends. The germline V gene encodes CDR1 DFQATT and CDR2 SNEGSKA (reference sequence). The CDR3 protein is CSARDRKWSRNNEQYF. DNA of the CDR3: TGCAGTGCTAGAGATCGCAAATGGTCTCGAAACAATGAGCAGTACTTC.

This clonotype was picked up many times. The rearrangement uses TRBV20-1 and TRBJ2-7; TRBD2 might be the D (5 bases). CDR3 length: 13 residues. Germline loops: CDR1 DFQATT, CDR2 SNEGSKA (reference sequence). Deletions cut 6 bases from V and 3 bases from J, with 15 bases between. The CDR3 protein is CSASTLAGYEQYF. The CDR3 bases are TGCAGTGCCTCGACCTTGGCGGGCTACGAGCAGTACTTC.

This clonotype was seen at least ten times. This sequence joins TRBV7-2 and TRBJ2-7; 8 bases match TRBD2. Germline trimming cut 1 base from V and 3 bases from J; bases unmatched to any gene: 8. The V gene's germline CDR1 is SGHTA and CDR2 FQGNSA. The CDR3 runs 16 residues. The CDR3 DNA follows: TGTGCCAGCAGCTTAGGGCGCAGGGGACTAGTCTACGAGCAGTACTTC. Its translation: CASSLGRRGLVYEQYF. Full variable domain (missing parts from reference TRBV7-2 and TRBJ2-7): GAGVSQSPSNKVTEKGKDVELRCDPISGHTALYWYRQSLGQGLEFLIYFQGNSAPDKSGLPSDRFSAERTGGSVSTLTIQRTQQEDSAVYLCASSLGRRGLVYEQYFGPGTRLTVT.

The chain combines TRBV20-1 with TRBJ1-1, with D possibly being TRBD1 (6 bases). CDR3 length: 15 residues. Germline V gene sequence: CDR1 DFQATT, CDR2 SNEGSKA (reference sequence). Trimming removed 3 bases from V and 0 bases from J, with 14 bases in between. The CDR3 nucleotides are TGCAGTGCTAGTTCAGGGGCCGGAATGAACACTGAAGCTTTCTTT. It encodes CSASSGAGMNTEAFF.

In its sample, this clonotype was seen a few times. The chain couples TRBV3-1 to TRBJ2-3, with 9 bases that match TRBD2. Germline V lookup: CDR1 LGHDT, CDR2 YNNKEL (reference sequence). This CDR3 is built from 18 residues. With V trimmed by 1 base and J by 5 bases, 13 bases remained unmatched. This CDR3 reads CASSQVDGSSGAVDTQYF. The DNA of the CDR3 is TGTGCCAGCAGCCAAGTGGACGGTTCTAGCGGGGCCGTAGATACGCAGTATTTT.

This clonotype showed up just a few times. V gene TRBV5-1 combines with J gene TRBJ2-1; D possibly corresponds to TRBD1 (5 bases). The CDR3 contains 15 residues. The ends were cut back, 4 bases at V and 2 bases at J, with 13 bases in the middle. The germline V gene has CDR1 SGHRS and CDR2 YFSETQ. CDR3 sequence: CASSHQGQTYNEQFF. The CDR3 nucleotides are TGCGCCAGCAGCCATCAGGGTCAAACCTACAATGAGCAGTTCTTC. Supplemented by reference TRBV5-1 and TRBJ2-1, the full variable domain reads KAGVTQTPRYLIKTRGQQVTLSCSPISGHRSVSWYQQTPGQGLQFLFEYFSETQRNKGNFPGRFSGRQFSNSRSEMNVSTLELGDSALYLCASSHQGQTYNEQFFGPGTRLTVL.

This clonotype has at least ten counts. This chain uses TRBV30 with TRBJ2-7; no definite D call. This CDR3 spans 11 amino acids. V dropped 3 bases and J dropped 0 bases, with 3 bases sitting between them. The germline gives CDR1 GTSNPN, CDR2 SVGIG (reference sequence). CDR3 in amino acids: CAWSTSYEQYF. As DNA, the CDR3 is TGTGCCTGGAGCACCTCCTACGAGCAGTACTTC.

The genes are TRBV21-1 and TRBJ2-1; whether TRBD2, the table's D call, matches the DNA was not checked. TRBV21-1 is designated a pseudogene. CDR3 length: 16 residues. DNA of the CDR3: TGTGCCAGCAGCTCCCGGCGGCCTAGCGGGGGCTCACTCGAGTTCTTC. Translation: CASSSRRPSGGSLEFF.

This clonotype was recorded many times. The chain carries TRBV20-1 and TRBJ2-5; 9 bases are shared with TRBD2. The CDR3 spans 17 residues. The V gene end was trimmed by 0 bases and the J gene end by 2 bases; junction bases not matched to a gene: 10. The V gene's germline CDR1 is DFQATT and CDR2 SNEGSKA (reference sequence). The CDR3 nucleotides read TGCAGTGCTAGAGATCAAGGTGGTAGCGGGGGTCAAGAGACCCAGTACTTC. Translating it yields CSARDQGGSGGQETQYF.

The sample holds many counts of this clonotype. CDR3 DNA: TGCAGCGTTGAAGGGAGGGGAGAGCAGTACTTC. This codes for CSVEGRGEQYF. The V and J genes are TRBV29-1 and TRBJ2-7; D is perhaps TRBD2 (6 bases). The germline V gene encodes CDR1 SQVTM and CDR2 ANQGSEA. The V and J ends lost 1 base and 7 bases respectively, with 8 bases between them. The CDR3 runs to 11 residues.

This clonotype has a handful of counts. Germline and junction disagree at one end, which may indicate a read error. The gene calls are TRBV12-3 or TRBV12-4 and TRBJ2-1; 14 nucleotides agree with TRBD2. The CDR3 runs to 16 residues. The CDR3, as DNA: TGTGTCAGCAGTACCGGACTAGCGGGAGGAGAGAATGAGCAGTTCTTC. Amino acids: CVSSTGLAGGENEQFF.

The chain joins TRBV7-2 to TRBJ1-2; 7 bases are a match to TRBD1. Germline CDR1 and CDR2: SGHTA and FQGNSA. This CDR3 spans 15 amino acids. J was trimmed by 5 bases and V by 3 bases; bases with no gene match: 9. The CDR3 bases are TGTGCCAGCAGCTTCGTGGGACAGAAGACTTATGGCTACACCTTC. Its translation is CASSFVGQKTYGYTF.

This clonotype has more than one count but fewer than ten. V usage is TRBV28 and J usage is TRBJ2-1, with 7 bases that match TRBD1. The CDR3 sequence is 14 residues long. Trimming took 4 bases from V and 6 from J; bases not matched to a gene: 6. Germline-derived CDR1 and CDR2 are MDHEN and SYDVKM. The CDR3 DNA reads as TGTGCCAGCAGTTCACGGGACAGTTTCAATGAGCAGTTCTTC. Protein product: CASSSRDSFNEQFF.

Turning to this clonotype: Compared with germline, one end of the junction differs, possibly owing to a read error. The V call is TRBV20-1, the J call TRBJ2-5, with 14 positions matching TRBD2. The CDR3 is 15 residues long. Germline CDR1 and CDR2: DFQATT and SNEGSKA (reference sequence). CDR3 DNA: TGCGGTGCTAGAGAAGGGACTAGCGGGGGTGGGACCCAGTACTTC. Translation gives CGAREGTSGGGTQYF.

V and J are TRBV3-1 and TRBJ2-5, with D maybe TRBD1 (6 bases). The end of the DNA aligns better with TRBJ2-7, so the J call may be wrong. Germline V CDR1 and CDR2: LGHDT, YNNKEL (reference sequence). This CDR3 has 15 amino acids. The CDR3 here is CASSQAQGHRYEQYF. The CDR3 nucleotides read TGTGCCAGCAGCCAGGCCCAGGGACACCGGTACGAGCAGTACTTC.

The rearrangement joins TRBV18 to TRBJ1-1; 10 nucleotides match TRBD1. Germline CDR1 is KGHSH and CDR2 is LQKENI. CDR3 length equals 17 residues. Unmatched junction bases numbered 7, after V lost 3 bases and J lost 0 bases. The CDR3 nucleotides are TGTGCCAGCTCACCCCTAGCGACAGGGGGCATGAACACTGAAGCTTTCTTT. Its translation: CASSPLATGGMNTEAFF.